These 6 T cell receptor beta chains originate from one sample sequenced in a study of OX40 agonist ivuxolimab in advanced cancers. Assay used: immunoSEQ multiplex PCR; TCRdb lists only in-frame clones, some missing. This table has roughly 100,000 clones, around 80% appearing once. The sequenced sample was CD4+ or CD8+ T cells sorted from blood, obtained in a trial of the OX40 agonist ivuxolimab. The receptors shown here come from an adult with an advanced solid tumor such as melanoma, head and neck, liver or kidney cancer.

This clone occurred a few times. The J gene is TRBJ2-2, the V gene TRBV6-5; TRBD1 agrees at 7 bases. J lost 1 base, V lost 6 bases, and 5 bases had no gene match. This CDR3 has 15 residues. CDR1 is MNHEY and CDR2 is SVGAGI in the germline V gene. The CDR3 region is CASRLTGVNTGELFF. The CDR3 DNA reads TGTGCCAGCAGGTTAACAGGGGTGAACACCGGGGAGCTGTTTTTT.

The V and J genes are TRBV7-9 and TRBJ2-1, with unresolved D. The germline CDR1 and CDR2 sequences are SEHNR and FQNEAQ (reference sequence). Trimming took off 2 bases at V and 8 bases at J, with 10 bases between the two ends. The CDR3 has 13 amino acids. As DNA, the CDR3 is TGTGCCAGCAGCTTACGAGGATTCTATGAGCAGTTCTTC. This gives the protein CASSLRGFYEQFF.

The V and J genes are TRBV6-5 and TRBJ2-5, with 9 nucleotides matching TRBD2. The CDR3 covers 14 residues. The ends lost 7 bases at V and 5 bases at J; junction bases unmatched: 8. From germline, CDR1 is MNHEY and CDR2 SVGAGI. Here the CDR3 reads CASKVAGVRETQYF. CDR3 DNA: TGTGCCAGCAAGGTAGCGGGGGTGAGGGAGACCCAGTACTTC.

This chain links TRBV5-8 with TRBJ2-3; D possibly corresponds to TRBD2 (6 bases). The germline gives CDR1 SGHTS, CDR2 YDEGEE. The CDR3 loop spans 15 amino acids. The ends were cut back, 1 base at V and 3 bases at J, with 12 bases in the middle. CDR3 protein: CASSLNGGETDTQYF. The CDR3 bases are TGTGCCAGCAGCTTGAATGGAGGGGAGACAGATACGCAGTATTTT.

CDR3 loop: CASSLGPETYGYTF. DNA of the CDR3: TGTGCCAGCAGCCTCGGCCCTGAGACCTATGGCTACACCTTC. V gene TRBV6-5 combines with J gene TRBJ1-2; D not certain. V dropped 6 bases and J dropped 4 bases, with 15 bases sitting between them. CDR1 is MNHEY, CDR2 SVGAGI, per germline. The CDR3 is 14 amino acids.

The rearrangement uses TRBV29-1 and TRBJ2-2, with 10 bases fitting TRBD1. After removal of 6 bases from V and 10 bases from J, the junction contained 11 bases not matched to a gene. CDR3 length: 14 residues. Per germline, CDR1 SQVTM and CDR2 ANQGSEA. The CDR3 reads CSVGDRGFSEELFF. Here the CDR3 DNA reads TGCAGCGTGGGGGACAGGGGTTTTTCAGAGGAGCTGTTTTTT.